In its sample, the clone carrying this T cell receptor beta chain was seen many times. The record originates from a study of T cells in Graves' hyperthyroidism and ophthalmopathy. TCR beta CDR3 regions were amplified from RNA transcripts. The TCR CDR3 first-round RT-PCR relied on the HTBI primer set. Each CDR3 protein gets one entry after TCRdb re-called the multiplex PCR reads with MiXCR. The sample has more than 500,000 distinct CDR3 sequences, about half seen once. V was pared by 7 bases and J by 5 bases, with 5 bases of the junction left unmatched. The germline gives CDR1 MRHNA, CDR2 SNTAGT. CDR3 length: 15 amino acids.

The sequence derives from an adult woman with Graves' disease, either hyperthyroidism or ophthalmopathy (not recorded which). The chain joins TRBV6-4 to TRBJ2-2, with TRBD2 matching 12 bases. The sequenced sample was peripheral blood or thyroid tissue (not recorded which). DNA of the CDR3: TGTGCCAGCACCCCGACTAGCGGGAGTACCGGGGAGCTGTTTTTT. Amino acid sequence: CASTPTSGSTGELFF.